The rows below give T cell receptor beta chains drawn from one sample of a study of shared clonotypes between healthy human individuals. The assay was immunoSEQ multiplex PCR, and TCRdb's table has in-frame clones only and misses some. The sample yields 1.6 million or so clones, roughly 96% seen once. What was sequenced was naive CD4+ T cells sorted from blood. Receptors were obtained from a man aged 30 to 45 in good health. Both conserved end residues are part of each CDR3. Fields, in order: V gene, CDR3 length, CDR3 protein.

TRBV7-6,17,CASSPKTGGFNVETQYF
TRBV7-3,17,CASSVTGGRSGANVLTF
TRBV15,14,CATSRDPGTYEQYF
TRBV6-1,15,CASSEGNRYNQPQHF
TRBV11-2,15,CASSLEQTGGIEQYF
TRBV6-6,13,CASRPGGGETQYF
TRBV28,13,CASSFRNTGELFF
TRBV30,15,CAWTLTRGPRETQYF
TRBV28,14,CASSFWGIGTEAFF
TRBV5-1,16,CASSPTSGGSYNEQFF
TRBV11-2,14,CASSGYRGVEGYTF
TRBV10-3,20,CAISESRGLAGGSLGYEQYF
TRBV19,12,CASGVQANVLTF
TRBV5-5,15,CASSLISLFNTEAFF
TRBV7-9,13,CASSSQPTGELFF
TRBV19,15,CASSIMVGRNNEQFF
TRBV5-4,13,CASSTDRRNEQYF